The source of this TCR beta chain is a study of tumour-infiltrating T cells in Burkitt lymphoma. About the research overall: This cohort included all epidemiological subtypes of Burkitt lymphoma.

Method: immunoSEQ multiplex PCR; TCRdb's copy keeps in-frame clones and lacks some. The table lists 3,000 or so clones, less than 15% of them singletons. Germline loops: CDR1 SGHTA, CDR2 FQGNSA. The CDR3 runs to 12 residues. A note on this clone: An end of the junction does not agree with germline; a read error may underlie this. Other nucleotide sequences in the sample specify the same CDR3.

V is TRBV7-2 and J is TRBJ1-1; D remains ambiguous. This TCR was recovered from a human donor with Burkitt lymphoma. The sequencing input was tumor tissue. CDR3 in DNA: TGTGCCAGCAGCCTACTAGGTGTCGAAGCGTTCTTT. Amino acid sequence: CASSLLGVEAFF.